The following is a T cell receptor (beta chain) sequence with its context. The antigen remains unidentified. The method was immunoSEQ multiplex PCR; TCRdb's version includes in-frame clones alone and lacks a portion of them. The table records approximately 97,000 clones, roughly 91% of them present only once. The data stem from a study of graft-versus-host responses after intestinal transplantation. Study overall: Multivisceral, liver-intestinal, or isolated intestinal grafts were transplanted into recipients. Every recipient underwent anti-thymocyte globulin induction, then tacrolimus and steroids for two to four years.

Study findings and constraints: Peak circulating GvH clone levels tracked with early post-transplant HvG declines. GvH clones occurred in recipient marrow; some first appeared in ileum or blood.

This sample comprised unstimulated CD4+ T cells sorted from spleen or lymph node cells, obtained before transplant. The TCR comes from a human donor who was the organ donor for an intestinal transplant.

The DNA of the CDR3 is TGTGCCATCAGTGCCACAGGGGGGGGGAACACCGGGGAGCTGTTTTTT. Protein: CAISATGGGNTGELFF. V is TRBV10-3 and J is TRBJ2-2; D is perhaps TRBD1 (8 bases). CDR3 length: 16 amino acids. CDR1 ENHRY and CDR2 SYGVKD come from the germline V gene. With 4 bases removed from V and 1 base from J, the gap between germline ends came to 13 bases.